The 9 T cell receptor beta chains listed next were all sequenced from one sample in a study of shared clonotypes between healthy human individuals. Profiled with immunoSEQ multiplex PCR; TCRdb holds only in-frame clones, not every one. The profile shows some 2.1 million clones, 85% to 95% of them singletons. Sequencing was done on a sample of naive CD4+ T cells sorted from blood. Indicated subset: CD45RA+ positively selected. These receptors originate from a man aged 18 to 29 in good health.

The J gene is TRBJ2-7, the V gene TRBV11-3; TRBD1 might be the D (6 bases). V lost 3 bases and J lost 11, with 17 bases in between. CDR3 length equals 13 residues. Germline values: CDR1 SGHNT, CDR2 YENEEA. In nucleotides, the CDR3 is TGTGCCAGCAGCTTTTGGACAGAGGGTTCCGAGTACTTC. It specifies CASSFWTEGSEYF.

This rearrangement joins TRBV30 to TRBJ2-6; unclear D gene. CDR1 and CDR2 (germline): GTSNPN, SVGIG (reference sequence). The CDR3 contains 15 residues. Trimming removed 3 bases at V and 0 bases at J, with 9 bases between. The CDR3 DNA reads TGTGCCTGGAGCACCTTCAGCTCTGGGGCCAACGTCCTGACTTTC. This translates into CAWSTFSSGANVLTF.

This clone was detected only once. The CDR3 loop is CAWSWGTGMNTEAFF. The CDR3 nucleotides are TGTGCCTGGAGTTGGGGGACAGGAATGAACACTGAAGCTTTCTTT. The chain carries TRBV30 and TRBJ1-1; 8 bases agree with TRBD1. The CDR3 has 15 amino acids. V dropped 2 bases and J dropped 0; count of bases not matched to a gene: 5. From germline, CDR1 is GTSNPN and CDR2 SVGIG (reference sequence).

This clone has at least ten counts. The chain couples TRBV5-6 to TRBJ1-2, with TRBD1 matching over 7 bases. The CDR3 spans 14 residues. The V and J ends lost 4 bases and 1 base, in that order; junction bases with no gene match: 4. Germline V CDR1 and CDR2: SGHDT, YYEEEE. For the CDR3, the DNA is TGTGCCAGCAGCGTAGGGACAGATAACTATGGCTACACCTTC. Protein: CASSVGTDNYGYTF.

The V call is TRBV28, the J call TRBJ2-2, with 7 bases identical to TRBD2. The trim removed 8 bases at V and 3 bases at J, leaving 6 bases unmatched. The CDR3 has 14 residues. Germline CDR1 MDHEN, CDR2 SYDVKM. In DNA, the CDR3 is TGTGCCAGCCATCAGGCGGGAGACACCGGGGAGCTGTTTTTT. Amino acids: CASHQAGDTGELFF.

V gene TRBV5-1 combines with J gene TRBJ1-1; the D is unclear. The CDR3 is 14 amino acids. In germline, CDR1 is SGHRS, CDR2 YFSETQ. The ends were cut back, 1 base at V and 5 bases at J, with 12 bases in the middle. In nucleotides, the CDR3 is TGCGCCAGCAGCTTGAGAGAAGGTCAAACTGAAGCTTTCTTT. Translating it yields CASSLREGQTEAFF.

The CDR3 is CATSREQGGTGELFF. DNA for the CDR3: TGTGCCACCAGCAGAGAACAGGGTGGGACCGGGGAGCTGTTTTTT. The rearrangement uses TRBV15 and TRBJ2-2; the D gene is possibly TRBD1 (6 bases). Trimming took off 0 bases at V and 5 bases at J, with 10 bases between the two ends. Germline CDR1 and CDR2: LNHNV and YYDKDF (reference sequence). The CDR3 is 15 residues long.

The chain employs TRBV5-6 and TRBJ1-2; D not resolved. Trimming pared 0 bases from V and 6 bases from J, leaving 12 bases between. CDR1 and CDR2 from the germline V gene are SGHDT and YYEEEE. This CDR3 is 14 amino acids long. The CDR3 loop reads CASSLVAAKDGYTF. In DNA form, the CDR3 reads TGTGCCAGCAGCTTGGTGGCCGCAAAGGATGGCTACACCTTC.

Here the CDR3 DNA reads TGTGCCAGCAGCGCTACTGTTAATCAGCCCCAGCATTTT. It translates to CASSATVNQPQHF. The chain couples TRBV6-1 to TRBJ1-5; D is unresolved. V was pared by 6 bases and J by 4 bases, with 10 bases between. The CDR3 is 13 residues long. CDR1 is MNHNS and CDR2 is SASEGT in the germline V gene.